The 15 T cell receptor beta chains in this list originate from one sample, sequenced in a study of ipilimumab plus nivolumab after autologous stem cell transplantation. The data were produced by immunoSEQ multiplex PCR, yet TCRdb's version contains in-frame clones alone and is incomplete. The sample lists 10,000 to 15,000 clones, about three quarters seen once, with over 15% in the top ten. This sample comprised PBMCs, obtained in a trial of ipilimumab plus nivolumab as post-transplant consolidation. Receptors originate from a male donor with diffuse large B-cell lymphoma.

The CDR3 region has the DNA TGTGCCAGCAGCGACCGACAGGGGGTCCTCTCTGGAAACACCATATATTTT. As protein: CASSDRQGVLSGNTIYF. The chain is built from TRBV7-9 and TRBJ1-3; 9 bases are a match to TRBD1. The V gene's germline CDR1 is SEHNR and CDR2 FQNEAQ (reference sequence). After removal of 5 bases from V and 0 bases from J, the junction contained 8 bases not matched to a gene. The CDR3 covers 17 residues.

DNA for the CDR3: TGTGCCAGCAGCTTAGAAGGGCAGGGGGCCGGGGAGCTGTTTTTT. This codes for CASSLEGQGAGELFF. The rearrangement links TRBV11-1 to TRBJ2-2; 7 bases fit TRBD1. Trimming took 1 base from V and 6 from J; bases not matched to a gene: 5. The CDR3 loop spans 15 amino acids. Germline V gives CDR1 SGHAT, CDR2 FQDESV (reference sequence).

This clone is termed medium-sized. V and J are TRBV15 and TRBJ1-1, with a tentative D call TRBD1 (6 bases). With 8 bases removed from V and 6 bases from J, the gap between germline ends came to 16 bases. CDR1 LNHNV and CDR2 YYDKDF come from the germline V gene (reference sequence). The CDR3 consists of 13 residues. CDR3 bases: TGTGCCACCGGGCACGGGGGCACGGCTGAAGCTTTCTTT. Its translation is CATGHGGTAEAFF.

The CDR3 spells CASSAGRVQETQYF. CDR3 DNA: TGTGCCAGCAGTGCCGGTCGGGTCCAAGAGACCCAGTACTTC. This chain joins TRBV2 and TRBJ2-5; no reliable D call. CDR1 is SNHLY, CDR2 FYNNEI, per germline. The CDR3 runs 14 residues. The V gene lost 4 bases and the J gene lost 1 base, with 10 bases spanning the gap.

V is TRBV6-1 and J is TRBJ2-5; 11 bases line up with TRBD2. This CDR3 contains 16 residues. V shed 4 bases, J shed 4 bases, and the junction held 8 bases outside the gene matches. Per the germline V gene, CDR1 is MNHNS and CDR2 is SASEGT. The CDR3 sequence is CASSATSGMGGETQYF. The CDR3 DNA is TGTGCCAGCAGTGCGACTAGCGGGATGGGGGGAGAGACCCAGTACTTC.

The gene calls are TRBV29-1 and TRBJ1-2; possibly TRBD1 for D (5 bases). The CDR3 length is 14 residues. V was clipped by 4 bases and J by 7 bases, with 19 bases between them. The germline V gene has CDR1 SQVTM and CDR2 ANQGSEA. CDR3 nucleotides: TGCAGCGTTGCGTCCGAGGGGAGCGGCTTTGGCTACACCTTC. Its translation is CSVASEGSGFGYTF.

This chain links TRBV7-9 with TRBJ2-3; 14 bases agree with TRBD2. The CDR3 extends over 16 amino acids. Germline CDR1 is SEHNR and CDR2 is FQNEAQ (reference sequence). V lost 6 bases to trimming and J lost 4 bases; unmatched junction nucleotides: 6. This CDR3 reads CASRTSGRALADTQYF. Written as DNA, the CDR3 is TGTGCCAGCAGGACTAGCGGGAGGGCCCTCGCAGATACGCAGTATTTT.

The V and J genes are TRBV7-2 and TRBJ1-1; D unclear. The germline V gene encodes CDR1 SGHTA and CDR2 FQGNSA. The CDR3 has 15 amino acids. Trimming stripped 3 bases from V and 0 bases from J, with 11 bases between. CDR3 sequence (DNA): TGTGCCAGCAGCTTGGCACACCTCATGAACACTGAAGCTTTCTTT. Protein product: CASSLAHLMNTEAFF.

The rearrangement joins TRBV5-6 to TRBJ1-2; D is uncertain. Trimming took 0 bases from V and 5 from J, leaving 8 bases between them. The germline gives CDR1 SGHDT, CDR2 YYEEEE. This CDR3 contains 13 residues. Here the CDR3 DNA reads TGTGCCAGCAGCTTGGAGTCCAGGTATGGCTACACCTTC. Translating gives CASSLESRYGYTF.

This clone appeared a single time. The genes are TRBV4-1 and TRBJ1-6, with TRBD1 matching over 9 bases. Germline V gene sequence: CDR1 MGHRA, CDR2 YSYEKL. Trimming removed 4 bases from V and 7 bases from J; junction bases left unmatched: 5. The CDR3 loop spans 15 amino acids. The chain's CDR3 is CASSRPGQGNSPLHF. In nucleotides, the CDR3 is TGCGCCAGCAGCCGACCGGGACAGGGCAATTCACCCCTCCACTTT.

This clone was seen more than once but under ten times. The rearrangement uses TRBV5-4 and TRBJ1-2; tentatively, D is TRBD1 (5 bases). Trimming removed 4 bases from V and 13 bases from J, with 14 bases in between. The CDR3 runs to 11 residues. CDR1 is SGHNT and CDR2 is YYREEE in the germline V gene (reference sequence). CDR3 nucleotides: TGTGCCAGCAGCCTGGACGATCAGGGCACCTTC. It codes for CASSLDDQGTF. Supplemented by reference TRBV5-4 and TRBJ1-2, the full variable domain reads ETGVTQSPTHLIKTRGQQVTLRCSSQSGHNTVSWYQQALGQGPQFIFQYYREEENGRGNFPPRFSGLQFPNYSSELNVNALELDDSALYLCASSLDDQGTFGSGTRLTVV.

The V and J genes are TRBV18 and TRBJ1-2; a weak D match, TRBD1 (5 bases). The CDR3 runs to 13 residues. The V and J ends lost 2 bases and 3 bases respectively, with 7 bases between them. Germline CDR1 KGHSH, CDR2 LQKENI. The CDR3 DNA follows: TGTGCCAGCTCACCAACCAGGGACTATGGCTACACCTTC. Residues: CASSPTRDYGYTF.

The CDR3 spells CASSPLSGSATNEKLFF. CDR3 nucleotide sequence: TGTGCCAGCAGTCCCCTCTCCGGATCCGCAACTAATGAAAAACTGTTTTTT. The chain recombines TRBV27 with TRBJ1-4, with unresolved D. Germline CDR1 MNHEY, CDR2 SMNVEV (reference sequence). V was trimmed by 5 bases and J by 0 bases, leaving 16 bases between them. This CDR3 is built from 17 residues.

This chain links TRBV5-4 with TRBJ2-3; tentative D call: TRBD1 (5 bases). The CDR3 runs to 14 residues. Between the trimmed V and J ends, which lost 1 base and 5 bases, there was a span of 11 bases. Germline V CDR1 and CDR2: SGHNT, YYREEE (reference sequence). CDR3 protein: CASSLSQGRDTQYF. Here the CDR3 DNA reads TGTGCCAGCAGCTTGAGCCAGGGAAGAGATACGCAGTATTTT.

As concerns this clone: The sample carries other DNA sequences with the same CDR3. The chain uses TRBV9 and TRBJ1-6; no definite D call. Germline V CDR1 and CDR2: SGDLS, YYNGEE. The V and J ends lost 2 bases and 3 bases respectively, with 6 bases between them. The CDR3 has 14 residues. The CDR3 region has the DNA TGTGCCAGCAGCGTTACAGTCTATAATTCACCCCTCCACTTT. Its translation is CASSVTVYNSPLHF.